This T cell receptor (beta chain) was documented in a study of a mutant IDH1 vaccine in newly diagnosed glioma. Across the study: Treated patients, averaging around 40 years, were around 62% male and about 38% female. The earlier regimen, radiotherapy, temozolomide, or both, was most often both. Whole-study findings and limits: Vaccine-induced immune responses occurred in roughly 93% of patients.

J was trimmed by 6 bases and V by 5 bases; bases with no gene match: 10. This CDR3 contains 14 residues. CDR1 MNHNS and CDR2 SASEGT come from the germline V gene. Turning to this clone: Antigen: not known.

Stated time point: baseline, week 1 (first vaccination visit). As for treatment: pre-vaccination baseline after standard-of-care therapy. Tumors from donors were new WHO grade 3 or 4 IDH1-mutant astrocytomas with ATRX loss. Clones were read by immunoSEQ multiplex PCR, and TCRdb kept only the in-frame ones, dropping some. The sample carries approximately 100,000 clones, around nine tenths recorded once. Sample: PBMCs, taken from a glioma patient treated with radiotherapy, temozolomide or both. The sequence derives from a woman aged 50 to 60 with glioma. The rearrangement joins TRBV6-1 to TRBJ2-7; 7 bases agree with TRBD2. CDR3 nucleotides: TGTGCCAGCAGTCTAACGGGAGGTTCAGGCGAGCAGTACTTC. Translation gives CASSLTGGSGEQYF.